The rows below give T cell receptor beta chains drawn from one sample of a study of CD8+ T cells in alopecia areata. Clones were read by immunoSEQ multiplex PCR, and TCRdb kept only the in-frame ones, dropping some. The table includes about 150,000 clones, roughly 60% detected once. Sequencing was performed on CD8+ T cells sorted from blood. Receptors originate from a human donor in good health. Both conserved end residues are part of each CDR3. Fields, in order: J gene, D gene, V gene, clone size, CDR3 DNA, CDR3 protein. The D gene is left open where the match is weak. Expanded clones are given a class, and other clones once, few, many or no size at all.

J gene: TRBJ2-1
D gene: TRBD2
V gene: TRBV5-6
clone size: -
CDR3 DNA: TGTGCCAGCAGCTTGGGAAATAGCGGGTTAAGCAATGAGCAGTTCTTC
CDR3 protein: CASSLGNSGLSNEQFF

J gene: TRBJ2-7
D gene: -
V gene: TRBV10-3
clone size: -
CDR3 DNA: TGTGCCATCAGTCGGGGCCCAACCTACGAGCAGTACTTC
CDR3 protein: CAISRGPTYEQYF

J gene: TRBJ1-5
D gene: -
V gene: TRBV27
clone size: few
CDR3 DNA: TGTGCCAGCAGTTTAACGGGAGTTATAAGTAGCAATCAGCCCCAGCATTTT
CDR3 protein: CASSLTGVISSNQPQHF

J gene: TRBJ1-5
D gene: -
V gene: TRBV7-8
clone size: once
CDR3 DNA: TGTGCCAGCGGTTATCTGGGGGCCAATCAGCCCCAGCATTTT
CDR3 protein: CASGYLGANQPQHF

J gene: TRBJ1-5
D gene: -
V gene: TRBV11-2
clone size: few
CDR3 DNA: TGTGCCAGCAGCCAACCAGGGTTCAGCCAGCCCCAGCATTTT
CDR3 protein: CASSQPGFSQPQHF

J gene: TRBJ2-7
D gene: -
V gene: TRBV14
clone size: few
CDR3 DNA: TGTGCCAGCAGCCAGGTACACCCAGACTCCTACGAGCAGTACTTC
CDR3 protein: CASSQVHPDSYEQYF

J gene: TRBJ2-5
D gene: TRBD2
V gene: TRBV27
clone size: -
CDR3 DNA: TGTGCCAGCAGTCCCCTAGCGGGAGGTTACCAAGAGACCCAGTACTTC
CDR3 protein: CASSPLAGGYQETQYF

J gene: TRBJ2-5
D gene: -
V gene: TRBV5-1
clone size: -
CDR3 DNA: TGCGCCAGCAGCCCGGACAGCCAAGAGACCCAGTACTTC
CDR3 protein: CASSPDSQETQYF

J gene: TRBJ2-5
D gene: -
V gene: TRBV5-1
clone size: -
CDR3 DNA: TGCGCCAGCAGCTTGGGTCTGGGATTAGCGGAGACCCAGTACTTC
CDR3 protein: CASSLGLGLAETQYF

J gene: TRBJ1-1
D gene: -
V gene: TRBV29-1
clone size: -
CDR3 DNA: TGCAGCGTCCCCCCTTTGGGACTAAACACTGAAGCTTTCTTT
CDR3 protein: CSVPPLGLNTEAFF

J gene: TRBJ1-2
D gene: -
V gene: TRBV9
clone size: few
CDR3 DNA: TGTGCCAGCAGAAGCAGGGAGAACACTAACTATGGCTACACCTTC
CDR3 protein: CASRSRENTNYGYTF

J gene: TRBJ1-1
D gene: -
V gene: TRBV4-1
clone size: -
CDR3 DNA: TGCGCCAGCAGCCAAGCAAGGGACACTGAAGCTTTCTTT
CDR3 protein: CASSQARDTEAFF

J gene: TRBJ2-1
D gene: -
V gene: TRBV30
clone size: -
CDR3 DNA: TGTGCCTATACCAAGGCAGAGTCCTACAATGAGCAGTTCTTC
CDR3 protein: CAYTKAESYNEQFF

J gene: TRBJ1-1
D gene: -
V gene: TRBV11-2
clone size: -
CDR3 DNA: TGTGCCAGCAACTTAGGAAGGGAATTCGACACTGAAGCTTTCTTT
CDR3 protein: CASNLGREFDTEAFF

J gene: TRBJ2-5
D gene: -
V gene: TRBV5-1
clone size: -
CDR3 DNA: TGCGCCAGCAGCCAGAGGACTATCCAAGAGACCCAGTACTTC
CDR3 protein: CASSQRTIQETQYF

J gene: TRBJ1-2
D gene: -
V gene: TRBV9
clone size: -
CDR3 DNA: TGTGCCAGCGAAGGGGGTCGTGGCTACACCTTC
CDR3 protein: CASEGGRGYTF

J gene: TRBJ2-7
D gene: -
V gene: TRBV6-5
clone size: few
CDR3 DNA: TGTGCCAGCAGTTCATCGGGAACCCACGAGCAGTACTTC
CDR3 protein: CASSSSGTHEQYF

J gene: TRBJ2-6
D gene: -
V gene: TRBV4-1
clone size: -
CDR3 DNA: TGCGCCAGCACACAGCCCTCTGGGGCCAACGTCCTGACTTTC
CDR3 protein: CASTQPSGANVLTF

J gene: TRBJ2-3
D gene: TRBD1
V gene: TRBV29-1
clone size: -
CDR3 DNA: TGCAGCGTTCCGGGACAGGGCCCAGATACGCAGTATTTT
CDR3 protein: CSVPGQGPDTQYF

J gene: TRBJ2-2
D gene: -
V gene: TRBV4-1
clone size: once
CDR3 DNA: TGCGCCAGCAGCCAAGAGAGGGTCGGCCCGAACACCGGGGAGCTGTTTTTT
CDR3 protein: CASSQERVGPNTGELFF

J gene: TRBJ2-5
D gene: -
V gene: TRBV27
clone size: -
CDR3 DNA: TGTGCCAGCAGTCCTCGGACAGGGCCGGGGGGAAGAGAGACCCAGTACTTC
CDR3 protein: CASSPRTGPGGRETQYF

J gene: TRBJ2-6
D gene: -
V gene: TRBV5-6
clone size: -
CDR3 DNA: TGTGCCAGCAGCTTGGATGACTCTGGGGCCAACGTCCTGACTTTC
CDR3 protein: CASSLDDSGANVLTF

J gene: TRBJ2-5
D gene: -
V gene: TRBV5-1
clone size: -
CDR3 DNA: TGCGCCAGCAGCTTGGTTTCGGGAGCGGCAGAGACCCAGTACTTC
CDR3 protein: CASSLVSGAAETQYF

J gene: TRBJ2-5
D gene: -
V gene: TRBV7-9
clone size: -
CDR3 DNA: TGTGCCAGCAGCTTGGGAGTCCTGGGACAAGAGACCCAGTACTTC
CDR3 protein: CASSLGVLGQETQYF

J gene: TRBJ2-1
D gene: -
V gene: TRBV29-1
clone size: -
CDR3 DNA: TGCAGCGTTGAGGCGAGCGGTCCCTCCAGTGGGCAGTTCTTC
CDR3 protein: CSVEASGPSSGQFF

J gene: TRBJ2-5
D gene: TRBD2
V gene: TRBV29-1
clone size: -
CDR3 DNA: TGCAGCGTTGAAGACCGCCGACGGGAGGGCGGAGAGACCCAGTACTTC
CDR3 protein: CSVEDRRREGGETQYF

J gene: TRBJ1-3
D gene: -
V gene: TRBV4-1
clone size: -
CDR3 DNA: TGCGCCAGCAGCCAAGATAGGGCAGGCTTCTCTGGAAACACCATATATTTT
CDR3 protein: CASSQDRAGFSGNTIYF

J gene: TRBJ2-6
D gene: TRBD2
V gene: TRBV7-8
clone size: -
CDR3 DNA: TGTGCCAGCAGTCCCGGGAGGAACCTTTGGGCCAACGTCCTGACTTTC
CDR3 protein: CASSPGRNLWANVLTF

J gene: TRBJ2-1
D gene: -
V gene: TRBV11-2
clone size: -
CDR3 DNA: TGTGCCAGCAGCTTAGGTAGCTCCTACAATGAGCAGTTCTTC
CDR3 protein: CASSLGSSYNEQFF

J gene: TRBJ2-1
D gene: -
V gene: TRBV15
clone size: once
CDR3 DNA: TGTGCCACCAGCATTGAGAGGAGCTCCTACAATGAGCAGTTCTTC
CDR3 protein: CATSIERSSYNEQFF

J gene: TRBJ1-5
D gene: -
V gene: TRBV28
clone size: -
CDR3 DNA: TGTGCCAGCAGTGGCGTCCTGGGGAGGAGCAATCAGCCCCAGCATTTT
CDR3 protein: CASSGVLGRSNQPQHF